Listed below are T cell receptor beta chains from one sample, sequenced in a study of multiple sclerosis patients with progressive multifocal leukoencephalopathy. Produced via immunoSEQ multiplex PCR; TCRdb's table is partial and in-frame only. Among 25,000 to 35,000 clones listed, around 92% were seen once. Sequenced material: PBMCs, taken from a patient treated with natalizumab. The receptors derive from a human donor with multiple sclerosis. Each CDR3 is given with its conserved first and last residue. For some rows the clone size is stated as once, few or many, or as a class when expanded; others skip it.

clone_size v_call cdr3_length cdr3_aa
. TRBV5-1 17 CASFISGGRIANYGYTF
. TRBV30 19 CAWSVSNEPWQSSGNTIYF
. TRBV7-2 16 CASSDLPGRKGNTIYF
. TRBV29-1 13 CSVEVLKGREAFF
. TRBV6-1 16 CASSGGVAYSNQPQHF
. TRBV18 14 CASSGLANTGELFF
. TRBV5-6 13 CASESGRVNEQFF
. TRBV5-1 16 CASRQGTAATNEKLFF
. TRBV19 15 CASSIAGAISVEQFF
. TRBV10-3 14 CAISERGSNEKLFF
few TRBV5-6 18 CASSEGQGVGNWNQPQHF
. TRBV27 14 CASSFAGFSYEQYF
. TRBV13 15 CASSTDRENRHEQYF
. TRBV7-2 16 CASSLVWPGGPGEQYF
once TRBV5-4 14 CASSLISEENIQYF
. TRBV6-1 19 CASSEPRGLGSVLGTEAFF
once TRBV6-1 13 CASSDGGTGELFF